Below, 21 T cell receptor beta chains from the same sample are listed, as sequenced in a study of T cells in Graves' hyperthyroidism and ophthalmopathy (dated by TCRdb to the late 2010s). The library was made by multiplex PCR. The sequencing machine was an Illumina HiSeq 2000. TCR beta CDR3 regions were amplified from RNA transcripts. The first round of RT-PCR for the TCR CDR3 was performed with the HTBI primer set and the Qiagen OneStep RT-PCR kit. TCRdb handled the public reads itself, with Q25 trimming in fastp and clone calling in MiXCR, and kept productive beta chains. Rows with one shared CDR3 protein collapse into an entry with the most common genes and DNA. This sample holds around 600,000 distinct CDR3 sequences; 15% to 18% were observed only once. The ten largest make up under 8% of the sample. The sequencing input was blood. Receptors originate from a young woman with Graves' hyperthyroidism.

This clonotype was detected only a few times. V and J are TRBV3-1 and TRBJ2-2, with a weak D call TRBD2 (5 bases). Trimming cost V 0 bases and J 4 bases, with 12 bases left between them. From germline, CDR1 is LGHDT and CDR2 YNNKEL (reference sequence). This CDR3 comprises 16 residues. In DNA form, the CDR3 reads TGTGCCAGCAGCCAAGAGGGAGCGTCGGGCACCGGGGAGCTGTTTTTT. Amino acids: CASSQEGASGTGELFF.

Note on this clonotype: The conserved phenylalanine or tryptophan is not found at the CDR3 terminus, so this likely reflects a read error. The CDR3 nucleotides read TGTGCCAGCAACTTACAGATTGAAGCTTTCTTG. It is translated as CASNLQIEAFL. The chain is built from TRBV6-2 or TRBV6-3 and TRBJ1-1; D uncertain. Germline V gene lookup returns CDR1 MNHEY and CDR2 SVGEGT. The germline V and J ends were trimmed by 7 bases and 7 bases, with 10 bases remaining between them. CDR3 length: 11 residues.

This clonotype was detected many times. The chain employs TRBV14 and TRBJ2-5; D tentatively fits TRBD1 or TRBD2 (6 bases each). The CDR3 sequence is 15 residues long. Looked up from germline, CDR1 is SGHDN and CDR2 is FVKESK. Trimming left V 0 bases short and J 9 bases short, with 17 bases between. CDR3 in amino acids: CASSQEGTLWEAQYF. The CDR3, as DNA: TGTGCCAGCAGCCAAGAGGGGACACTGTGGGAGGCCCAGTACTTC.

This clonotype has at least ten counts. This chain links TRBV7-2 with TRBJ2-1, with D tentatively TRBD1 (5 bases). Germline V gene lookup returns CDR1 SGHTA and CDR2 FQGNSA. Trimming left V 5 bases short and J 6 bases short, with 14 bases between. This CDR3 is built from 14 residues. CDR3 bases: TGTGCCAGCAGCCAGAGCGACAGCTTCAATGAGCAGTTCTTC. Translation: CASSQSDSFNEQFF.

This clonotype was found many times. J is TRBJ2-1 and V is TRBV20-1; 14 bases map to TRBD2. The CDR3 runs to 15 residues. Germline V lookup: CDR1 DFQATT, CDR2 SNEGSKA (reference sequence). V was clipped by 3 bases and J by 8 bases; unmatched bases: 6. CDR3 residues: CSASGLAGGSYEQFF. DNA for the CDR3: TGCAGTGCTAGCGGACTAGCGGGAGGATCCTATGAGCAGTTCTTC.

This clonotype was seen only a few times. The V and J genes are TRBV20-1 and TRBJ2-7; D possibly matches TRBD1 or TRBD2 (5 bases each). The CDR3 runs to 14 residues. V lost 4 bases and J lost 1, with 14 bases in between. Per germline, CDR1 DFQATT and CDR2 SNEGSKA (reference sequence). CDR3 in amino acids: CSATGTRASYEQYF. DNA of the CDR3: TGCAGTGCTACCGGGACCAGGGCTTCCTACGAGCAGTACTTC.

This clonotype has a count of ten or more. The gene calls are TRBV7-2 and TRBJ2-3, with 10 bases matching TRBD2. Per the germline V gene, CDR1 is SGHTA and CDR2 is FQGNSA. The CDR3 sequence is 16 residues long. The V segment lost 3 bases and the J segment 7 bases; nucleotides outside the gene matches: 10. The DNA of the CDR3 is TGTGCCAGCAGCTTCGCGGCTAGCGGGAGATGGAATACGCAGTATTTT. Residues: CASSFAASGRWNTQYF. Looking up the rest from reference TRBV7-2 and TRBJ2-3 gives the full variable domain: GAGVSQSPSNKVTEKGKDVELRCDPISGHTALYWYRQSLGQGLEFLIYFQGNSAPDKSGLPSDRFSAERTGGSVSTLTIQRTQQEDSAVYLCASSFAASGRWNTQYFGPGTRLTVL.

The V call is TRBV20-1, the J call TRBJ1-5; possible D gene TRBD1, 6 bases. V was pared by 0 bases and J by 3 bases, with 12 bases between. This CDR3 region has 15 residues. Germline V gives CDR1 DFQATT, CDR2 SNEGSKA (reference sequence). The CDR3 DNA reads TGCAGTGCTAGAGATGTGGGGGCTGACAATCAGCCCCAGCATTTT. It specifies CSARDVGADNQPQHF.

The CDR3 DNA reads as TGTGCCACCCTCCGGGACAGGGCGATTCAAGAGACCCAGTACTTC. This codes for CATLRDRAIQETQYF. The chain recombines TRBV6-1 with TRBJ2-5; the match to TRBD1 covers 9 bases. After removal of 10 bases from V and 2 bases from J, the junction contained 11 bases not matched to a gene. CDR1 is MNHNS, CDR2 SASEGT, per germline. CDR3 size: 15 residues.

This clonotype was picked up a small number of times. The chain recombines TRBV19 with TRBJ2-7; 7 bases fit TRBD1. Germline assignment: CDR1 LNHDA and CDR2 SQIVND (reference sequence). There are 13 residues in the CDR3. V lost 1 base and J lost 6; bases outside the gene matches: 3. CDR3 bases: TGTGCCAGTAGTATAGGAGGGGGCCTCGAGCAGTACTTC. This gives the protein CASSIGGGLEQYF.

Details on this clonotype: A much larger clone is a single base away; this may be a read error. This chain connects TRBV11-2 to TRBJ1-1, with D unclear. CDR3 size: 14 residues. The V and J ends lost 0 bases and 1 base respectively, with 6 bases between them. Germline CDR1 SGHAT, CDR2 FQNNGV. CDR3 loop: CASSLDPRNTEAFF. CDR3 in DNA: TGTGCCAGCAGCTTAGACCCTAGGAACACTGAAGCTTTCTTT.

This clonotype has ten or more counts. This sequence joins TRBV10-1 and TRBJ2-7; D call uncertain. Germline CDR1 is WNHNN and CDR2 is SYGVQD (reference sequence). This CDR3 has 13 residues. The V end was cut by 4 bases, the J end by 3 bases, with 10 bases between. CDR3 residues: CASSAGHRYEQYF. The DNA of the CDR3 is TGCGCCAGCAGTGCTGGGCACCGCTACGAGCAGTACTTC.

This clonotype was observed at least ten times. The chain has TRBV18 and TRBJ2-7; 8 bases match TRBD1. CDR3 size: 15 residues. Germline CDR1 KGHSH, CDR2 LQKENI. V shed 0 bases and J 1 base; nucleotides not matched to a gene: 2. The CDR3 here is CASSPPDRVSYEQYF. The CDR3 DNA follows: TGTGCCAGCTCACCACCGGACAGGGTATCCTACGAGCAGTACTTC.

The rearrangement links TRBV28 to TRBJ1-5; TRBD1 matches 7 bases. The CDR3 runs to 16 residues. J gave up 3 bases and V 5 bases, and 10 bases lay outside the gene matches. CDR1 and CDR2 (germline): MDHEN, SYDVKM. CDR3 amino acids: CASSPSQGSYNQPQHF. CDR3 sequence (DNA): TGTGCCAGCAGTCCGTCACAGGGGTCCTACAATCAGCCCCAGCATTTT.

This clonotype was counted between two and nine times. The V gene is TRBV12-3 or TRBV12-4, the J gene TRBJ1-3; the D is unclear. V gave up 5 bases and J gave up 3 bases, with 8 bases separating them. This CDR3 is 13 amino acids long. The CDR3 sequence: CASSKELGNTIYF. Written as DNA, the CDR3 is TGTGCCAGCAGTAAGGAACTTGGAAACACCATATATTTT.

This clonotype was counted many times. The rearrangement joins TRBV3-1 to TRBJ1-2, with 7 bases lining up with TRBD1. The ends lost 0 bases at V and 4 bases at J; junction bases unmatched: 23. Germline CDR1 is LGHDT and CDR2 is YNNKEL (reference sequence). The CDR3 sequence is 21 residues long. CDR3 coding DNA: TGTGCCAGCAGCCAAGATGTGGACTACCTCACCTTGAGACAGGGAACCTATGGCTACACCTTC. Protein: CASSQDVDYLTLRQGTYGYTF.

This clonotype occurred many times. The chain combines TRBV20-1 with TRBJ2-3; 7 bases match TRBD2. The length of the CDR3 is 16 residues. V shed 3 bases and J 3 bases; nucleotides not matched to a gene: 12. From germline, CDR1 is DFQATT and CDR2 SNEGSKA (reference sequence). Here the CDR3 reads CSARPAGIQLTDTQYF. CDR3 DNA: TGCAGTGCTAGGCCAGCGGGAATACAATTAACAGATACGCAGTATTTT.

This clonotype showed up just once. The junction departs from germline at one end; a sequencing error may be responsible. This sequence joins TRBV20-1 and TRBJ2-7, with 11 bases that match TRBD2. In germline, CDR1 is DFQATT, CDR2 SNEGSKA (reference sequence). The CDR3 totals 14 residues. The CDR3 DNA sequence: TGCAGTGCCAGAGAAACCGGGACTAGCGGCGAGCAGTACTTC. Amino acid sequence: CSARETGTSGEQYF.

This clonotype was detected ten times or more. This sequence joins TRBV6-1 and TRBJ2-7; 7 bases agree with TRBD2. The length of the CDR3 is 12 residues. The V segment lost 10 bases and the J segment 2 bases; nucleotides outside the gene matches: 5. Germline V gives CDR1 MNHNS, CDR2 SASEGT. CDR3 residues: CATGRGAYEQYF. The CDR3 bases are TGTGCCACCGGACGGGGGGCCTACGAGCAGTACTTC.

The sample holds many counts of this clonotype. This sequence joins TRBV7-2 and TRBJ1-1; the match to TRBD1 covers 7 bases. This CDR3 is built from 15 residues. CDR1 is SGHTA, CDR2 FQGNSA, per germline. Trimming at V came to 5 bases and at J to 8 bases, leaving 14 bases not matched to a gene. This CDR3 is CASSGELSPQGEAFF. The CDR3 bases are TGTGCCAGCAGCGGAGAATTGTCGCCACAGGGGGAAGCTTTCTTT.

This clonotype was counted only a few times. The chain carries TRBV6-1 and TRBJ1-4; 7 positions agree with TRBD1. V gave up 4 bases and J gave up 4 bases; unmatched junction bases: 9. The length of the CDR3 is 16 residues. Germline V gene data show CDR1 as MNHNS and CDR2 as SASEGT. CDR3 nucleotide sequence: TGTGCCAGCAGTGTCGACAGGGATCCGTTTAATGAAAAACTGTTTTTT. Residues: CASSVDRDPFNEKLFF.